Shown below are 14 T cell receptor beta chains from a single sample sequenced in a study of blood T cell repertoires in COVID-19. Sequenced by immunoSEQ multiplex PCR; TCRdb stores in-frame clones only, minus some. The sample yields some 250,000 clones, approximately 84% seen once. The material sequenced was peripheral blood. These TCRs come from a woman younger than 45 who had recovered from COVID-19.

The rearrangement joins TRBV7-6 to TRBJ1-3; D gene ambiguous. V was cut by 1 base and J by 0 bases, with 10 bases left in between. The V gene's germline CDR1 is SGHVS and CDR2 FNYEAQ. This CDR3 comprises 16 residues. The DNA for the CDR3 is TGTGCCAGCAGCTTAGACCCAGGACTCTCTGGAAACACCATATATTTT. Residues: CASSLDPGLSGNTIYF.

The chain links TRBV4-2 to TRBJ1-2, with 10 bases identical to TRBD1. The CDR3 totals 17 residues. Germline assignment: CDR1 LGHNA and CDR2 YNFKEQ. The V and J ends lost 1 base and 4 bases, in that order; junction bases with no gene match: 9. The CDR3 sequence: CASSQAGTGASSYGYTF. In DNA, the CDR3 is TGTGCCAGCAGCCAAGCAGGGACAGGGGCGTCGTCCTATGGCTACACCTTC.

CDR3 protein: CASSLGLSTDTQYF. The DNA of the CDR3 is TGTGCCAGCAGCCTAGGACTTAGCACAGATACGCAGTATTTT. This rearrangement joins TRBV7-3 to TRBJ2-3, with a tentative D call TRBD2 (5 bases). Germline V gene data show CDR1 as SGHTA and CDR2 as FQGTGA. Trimming pared 5 bases from V and 0 bases from J, leaving 9 bases between. The CDR3 is made up of 14 amino acids.

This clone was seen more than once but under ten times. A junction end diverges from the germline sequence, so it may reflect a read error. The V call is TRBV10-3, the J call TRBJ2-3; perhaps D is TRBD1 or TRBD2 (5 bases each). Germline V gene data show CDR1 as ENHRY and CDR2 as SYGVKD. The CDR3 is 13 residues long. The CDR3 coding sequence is TGTGCCATCCGTGAGAGGGGTTCAGATACGCAGTATTTT. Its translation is CAIRERGSDTQYF.

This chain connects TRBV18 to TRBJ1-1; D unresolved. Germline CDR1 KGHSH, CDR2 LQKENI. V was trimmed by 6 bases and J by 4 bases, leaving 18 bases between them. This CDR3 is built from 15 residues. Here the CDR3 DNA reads TGTGCCAGCTCCGGCCTCTCGGGGAAGGTCACTGAAGCTTTCTTT. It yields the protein CASSGLSGKVTEAFF.

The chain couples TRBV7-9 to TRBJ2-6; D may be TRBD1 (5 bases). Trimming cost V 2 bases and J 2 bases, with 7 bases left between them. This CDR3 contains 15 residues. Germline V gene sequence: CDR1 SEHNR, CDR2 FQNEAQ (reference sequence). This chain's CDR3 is CASSLIGAGANVLTF. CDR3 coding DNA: TGTGCCAGCAGCTTAATAGGGGCTGGGGCCAACGTCCTGACTTTC.

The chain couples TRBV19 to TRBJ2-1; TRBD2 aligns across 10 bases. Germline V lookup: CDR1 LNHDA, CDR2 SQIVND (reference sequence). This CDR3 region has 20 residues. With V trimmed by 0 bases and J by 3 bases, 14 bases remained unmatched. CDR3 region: CASSIDWTLSGGAIYNEQFF. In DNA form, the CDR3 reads TGTGCCAGTAGTATAGATTGGACCCTGAGCGGGGGGGCTATCTACAATGAGCAGTTCTTC.

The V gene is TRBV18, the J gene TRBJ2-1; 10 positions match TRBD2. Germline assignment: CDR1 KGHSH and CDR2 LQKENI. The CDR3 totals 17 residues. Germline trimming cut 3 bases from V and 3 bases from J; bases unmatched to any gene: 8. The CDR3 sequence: CASSPRASGGSYNEQFF. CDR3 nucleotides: TGTGCCAGCTCACCCCGGGCTAGCGGGGGAAGCTACAATGAGCAGTTCTTC.

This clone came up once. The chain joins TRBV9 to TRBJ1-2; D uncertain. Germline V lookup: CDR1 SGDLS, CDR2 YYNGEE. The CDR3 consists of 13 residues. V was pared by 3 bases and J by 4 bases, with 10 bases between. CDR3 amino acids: CASSAGLSYGYTF. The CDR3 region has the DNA TGTGCCAGCAGCGCAGGACTGAGCTATGGCTACACCTTC.

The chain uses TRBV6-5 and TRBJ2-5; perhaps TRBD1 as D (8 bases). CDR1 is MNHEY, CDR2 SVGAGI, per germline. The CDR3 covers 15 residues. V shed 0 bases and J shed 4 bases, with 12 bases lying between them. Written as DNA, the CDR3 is TGTGCCAGCAGTTACTCCTACAGGGGGGGAGAGACCCAGTACTTC. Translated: CASSYSYRGGETQYF.

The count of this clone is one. The DNA for the CDR3 is TGTGCCAGCAGTGAGGGGAGGAGGACCGGGGAGCTGTTTTTT. Translated, it gives CASSEGRRTGELFF. The chain has TRBV6-1 and TRBJ2-2; perhaps TRBD2 as D (6 bases). V lost 3 bases to trimming and J lost 5 bases, with 10 bases between them. This CDR3 is built from 14 residues. CDR1 and CDR2 from the germline V gene are MNHNS and SASEGT.

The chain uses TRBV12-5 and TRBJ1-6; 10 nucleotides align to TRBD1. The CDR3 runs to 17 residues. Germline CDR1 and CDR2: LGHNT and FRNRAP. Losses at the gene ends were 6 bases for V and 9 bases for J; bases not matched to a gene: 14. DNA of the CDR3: TGTGCTAGTGGCCATACCGGGGACAGGGGTTTCATTTCACCCCTCCACTTT. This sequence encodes CASGHTGDRGFISPLHF. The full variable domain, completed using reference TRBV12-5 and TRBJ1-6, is DARVTQTPRHKVTEMGQEVTMRCQPILGHNTVFWYRQTMMQGLELLAYFRNRAPLDDSGMPKDRFSAEMPDATLATLKIQPSEPRDSAVYFCASGHTGDRGFISPLHFGNGTRLTVT.

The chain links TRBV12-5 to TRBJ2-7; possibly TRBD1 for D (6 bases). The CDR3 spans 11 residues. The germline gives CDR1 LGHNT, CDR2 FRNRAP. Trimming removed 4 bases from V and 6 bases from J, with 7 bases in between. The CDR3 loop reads CASGWGREQYF. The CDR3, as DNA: TGTGCTAGTGGTTGGGGGCGCGAGCAGTACTTC.

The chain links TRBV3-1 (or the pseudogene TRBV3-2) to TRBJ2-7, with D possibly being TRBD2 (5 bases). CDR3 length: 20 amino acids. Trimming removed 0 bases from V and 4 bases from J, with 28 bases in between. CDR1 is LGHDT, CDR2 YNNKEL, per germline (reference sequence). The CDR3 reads CASSQDVVVGVTIREYEQYF. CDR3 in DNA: TGTGCCAGCAGCCAAGATGTTGTGGTCGGTGTGACTATTCGAGAATACGAGCAGTACTTC.